Following are 22 T cell receptor beta chains from one sample sequenced in a study of blood T cell repertoires in COVID-19. Libraries were prepared by immunoSEQ multiplex PCR; TCRdb keeps only in-frame clonotypes and omits some of them. The repertoire has 90,000 to 120,000 clones, around 90% of them found once; the top ten carry approximately 5%. Sequenced input: peripheral blood. These receptors were obtained from a man aged 35-49 years with active or convalescent COVID-19.

The J gene is TRBJ2-7, the V gene TRBV28; tentative D call: TRBD1 (5 bases). The CDR3 runs 13 residues. Trimming left V 6 bases short and J 2 bases short, with 11 bases between. Germline V gene data show CDR1 as MDHEN and CDR2 as SYDVKM. The CDR3 loop reads CASSPQGPYEQYF. The DNA for the CDR3 is TGTGCCAGCAGCCCCCAGGGCCCCTACGAGCAGTACTTC.

This clone has a single count. This sequence joins TRBV28 and TRBJ2-3; D not resolved. From germline, CDR1 is MDHEN and CDR2 SYDVKM. V was pared by 3 bases and J by 6 bases, with 13 bases between. The CDR3 is 14 amino acids. CDR3 residues: CASSLATHRDTQYF. CDR3 coding DNA: TGTGCCAGCAGTTTGGCGACTCATAGGGATACGCAGTATTTT. Full variable domain (rest looked up from reference TRBV28 and TRBJ2-3): DVKVTQSSRYLVKRTGEKVFLECVQDMDHENMFWYRQDPGLGLRLIYFSYDVKMKEKGDIPEGYSVSREKKERFSLILESASTNQTSMYLCASSLATHRDTQYFGPGTRLTVL.

The rearrangement joins TRBV6-2 or TRBV6-3 to TRBJ2-7, with TRBD1 as a possible D gene (6 bases). Germline V CDR1 and CDR2: MNHEY, SVGEGT. The CDR3 has 15 residues. Trimming left V 6 bases short and J 2 bases short, with 17 bases between. Here the CDR3 DNA reads TGTGCCAGCAGCCTAACCGGGACATCTACCTACGAGCAGTACTTC. Its translation: CASSLTGTSTYEQYF.

The V gene is TRBV12-3 or TRBV12-4, the J gene TRBJ1-5; D possibly corresponds to TRBD1 (5 bases). Trimming removed 7 bases at V and 10 bases at J, with 17 bases between. There are 13 residues in the CDR3. CDR3 amino acids: CASTTGLGRPQHF. The CDR3 DNA reads as TGTGCCAGCACAACAGGTTTAGGACGCCCCCAGCATTTT.

The gene calls are TRBV19 and TRBJ2-6; the match to TRBD1 covers 11 bases. The CDR3 is made up of 17 amino acids. The V gene end was trimmed by 4 bases and the J gene end by 2 bases; junction bases not matched to a gene: 4. In germline, CDR1 is LNHDA, CDR2 SQIVND (reference sequence). CDR3 sequence: CASSKGQGEAGANVLTF. CDR3 nucleotide sequence: TGTGCCAGTAGTAAGGGACAGGGGGAGGCTGGGGCCAACGTCCTGACTTTC.

The chain links TRBV5-1 to TRBJ2-5; TRBD1 matches 12 bases. The length of the CDR3 is 15 residues. The V segment lost 3 bases and the J segment 5 bases; nucleotides outside the gene matches: 5. In germline, CDR1 is SGHRS, CDR2 YFSETQ. This CDR3 is CASSSGTGGAETQYF. CDR3 in DNA: TGCGCCAGCAGCTCCGGGACAGGGGGCGCCGAGACCCAGTACTTC.

This chain connects TRBV6-2 or TRBV6-3 to TRBJ1-1; D gene uncertain. V was clipped by 6 bases and J by 1 base, with 15 bases between them. This CDR3 is built from 15 residues. Germline V gene data show CDR1 as MNHEY and CDR2 as SVGEGT. CDR3 in DNA: TGTGCCAGCAGGCCTCTCGGACTCGAGAACACTGAAGCTTTCTTT. This gives the protein CASRPLGLENTEAFF.

This clone was picked up one time. V gene TRBV6-2 or TRBV6-3 combines with J gene TRBJ1-6, with 7 bases aligning to TRBD1. This CDR3 region has 15 residues. The V and J ends lost 5 bases and 3 bases, in that order; junction bases with no gene match: 4. In germline, CDR1 is MNHEY, CDR2 SVGEGT. This CDR3 is CASSDGQDYNSPLHF. In nucleotides, the CDR3 is TGTGCCAGCAGTGACGGACAGGACTATAATTCACCCCTCCACTTT.

The chain couples TRBV7-2 to TRBJ2-1, with unresolved D. V was cut by 5 bases and J by 6 bases, with 17 bases left in between. The CDR3 spans 15 residues. Germline CDR1 SGHTA, CDR2 FQGNSA. CDR3 amino acids: CASSLGSPRGNEQFF. The CDR3 DNA is TGTGCCAGCAGCCTCGGGTCACCCAGAGGCAATGAGCAGTTCTTC.

The genes are TRBV19 and TRBJ2-5, with 7 bases identical to TRBD1. This CDR3 is 14 amino acids long. The V segment lost 1 base and the J segment 1 base; nucleotides outside the gene matches: 0. CDR1 and CDR2 from the germline V gene are LNHDA and SQIVND (reference sequence). The CDR3 coding sequence is TGTGCCAGTAGTATAGGACAGGGCCAAGAGACCCAGTACTTC. The encoded protein is CASSIGQGQETQYF.

This clone was seen a few times. The chain is built from TRBV28 and TRBJ1-1; D is ambiguous. The CDR3 is 15 residues long. From germline, CDR1 is MDHEN and CDR2 SYDVKM. The V end lost 3 bases, the J end lost 7 bases, and 18 bases lay between the germline ends. The CDR3 protein is CASSFSGQRVFEAFF. The CDR3 coding sequence is TGTGCCAGCAGTTTTAGCGGGCAGCGAGTTTTTGAAGCTTTCTTT.

This clone was seen only once. The chain couples TRBV25-1 to TRBJ1-1; 10 bases match TRBD1. Unmatched junction bases numbered 2, after V lost 1 base and J lost 3 bases. Germline values: CDR1 MGHDK, CDR2 SYGVNS. The CDR3 is 15 amino acids. CDR3 protein: CASSELGTGDTEAFF. For the CDR3, the DNA is TGTGCCAGCAGTGAATTGGGGACAGGGGACACTGAAGCTTTCTTT.

The rearrangement links TRBV27 to TRBJ2-1, with TRBD2 identical over 7 bases. Germline lookup yields CDR1 MNHEY and CDR2 SMNVEV (reference sequence). V shed 2 bases and J 5 bases; nucleotides not matched to a gene: 6. CDR3 size: 15 residues. The CDR3 loop reads CASSLAGVKNNEQFF. CDR3 DNA: TGTGCCAGCAGTTTAGCGGGAGTGAAAAACAATGAGCAGTTCTTC.

The V call is TRBV10-1, the J call TRBJ2-7; 9 positions match TRBD1. The CDR3 is 15 residues long. The germline V gene encodes CDR1 WNHNN and CDR2 SYGVQD (reference sequence). Trimming took 4 bases from V and 5 from J; bases not matched to a gene: 9. CDR3 region: CASSGAGTGINEQYF. For the CDR3, the DNA is TGCGCCAGCAGTGGCGCCGGGACAGGGATAAACGAGCAGTACTTC.

V gene TRBV2 combines with J gene TRBJ1-5; a possible D gene is TRBD1 (5 bases). Germline CDR1 and CDR2: SNHLY and FYNNEI. CDR3 length equals 14 residues. V was shortened by 5 bases and J by 1 base, with 9 bases between the two germline ends. This chain's CDR3 is CASSHDRSNQPQHF. CDR3 bases: TGTGCCAGCAGTCACGACAGAAGCAATCAGCCCCAGCATTTT.

CDR3 sequence: CASSIQMITPGLATYEQYF. The CDR3, as DNA: TGTGCCAGTAGTATCCAGATGATCACTCCGGGACTAGCGACTTACGAGCAGTACTTC. The chain joins TRBV19 to TRBJ2-7, with 10 bases fitting TRBD2. The germline gives CDR1 LNHDA, CDR2 SQIVND (reference sequence). The CDR3 covers 19 residues. The ends lost 3 bases at V and 4 bases at J; junction bases unmatched: 18.

V gene TRBV5-1 combines with J gene TRBJ2-3, with D maybe TRBD2 (6 bases). Germline V gene data show CDR1 as SGHRS and CDR2 as YFSETQ. CDR3 length equals 16 residues. V was clipped by 1 base and J by 4 bases, with 16 bases between them. This CDR3 reads CASSLFDGRSSDTQYF. The CDR3 nucleotides are TGCGCCAGCAGCTTGTTCGACGGGAGAAGTTCAGATACGCAGTATTTT.

The rearrangement joins TRBV6-2 or TRBV6-3 to TRBJ2-1; 10 nucleotides match TRBD2. The ends lost 4 bases at V and 1 base at J; junction bases unmatched: 7. CDR3 length: 17 residues. Germline lookup yields CDR1 MNHEY and CDR2 SVGEGT. This chain's CDR3 is CASSSPGLAYSYNEQFF. CDR3 sequence (DNA): TGTGCCAGCAGTTCCCCGGGACTAGCGTATTCCTACAATGAGCAGTTCTTC.

J is TRBJ2-1 and V is TRBV7-3; weak D call: TRBD1 (5 bases). CDR3 length equals 14 residues. The V gene's germline CDR1 is SGHTA and CDR2 FQGTGA. V was clipped by 5 bases and J by 6 bases, with 14 bases between them. CDR3 in amino acids: CASSLQQGVNEQFF. As DNA, the CDR3 is TGTGCCAGCAGCCTACAACAAGGGGTCAATGAGCAGTTCTTC.

The genes are TRBV18 and TRBJ1-2, with a tentative D call TRBD1 (5 bases). Trimming stripped 3 bases from V and 8 bases from J, with 16 bases between. The CDR3 spans 14 residues. From germline, CDR1 is KGHSH and CDR2 LQKENI. CDR3 DNA sequence: TGTGCCAGCTCACCGAGGACCCACCAGGGCGGCTACACCTTC. Translating it yields CASSPRTHQGGYTF.

In this sample, this clone turned up a few times. This chain links TRBV5-1 with TRBJ2-5; 8 bases fit TRBD2. Per germline, CDR1 SGHRS and CDR2 YFSETQ. The CDR3 spans 15 residues. After removal of 7 bases from V and 2 bases from J, the junction contained 10 bases not matched to a gene. The CDR3 spells CASAPTSGPQETQYF. The CDR3 nucleotides are TGCGCCAGCGCTCCTACTAGCGGTCCTCAAGAGACCCAGTACTTC.

The V call is TRBV5-6, the J call TRBJ2-1; TRBD2 matches 9 bases. CDR1 is SGHDT, CDR2 YYEEEE, per germline. The junction had 13 bases not matched to a gene; V was cut back by 0 bases and J by 6 bases. This CDR3 is built from 18 residues. The CDR3 DNA reads as TGTGCCAGCAGCTTGGATCCCCTACTAGCGGGCGGCCGCAATGAGCAGTTCTTC. Its protein is CASSLDPLLAGGRNEQFF.